This T cell receptor (beta chain) was profiled in a study of cytomegalovirus exposure and HLA in healthy donors. Study summary: From donors who were HLA-typed, an early data release held around 80 million unique TCRs.

General study results and limits: Specificity for CMV antigens was confirmed in vitro for a few of the CMV-associated chains.

Turning to this clone: Its antigen is unknown.

V was pared by 2 bases and J by 4 bases, with 2 bases of the junction left unmatched. Germline CDR1 is MNHNY and CDR2 is SVGAGI (reference sequence). This CDR3 is built from 16 residues. PCR employed 60 Vbeta and 13 Jbeta primers. Sequencing used immunoSEQ multiplex PCR; TCRdb keeps in-frame clones, though not all of them. The sample has 150,000 to 200,000 clones, roughly 70% seen once; the top ten hold more than 3%. The V call is TRBV6-6, the J call TRBJ2-7; 16 bases map to TRBD2. The source material was PBMCs. The origin of this receptor is a male donor in good health and CMV-seronegative. CDR3 sequence: CASSYTGLAGGYEQYF. CDR3 coding DNA: TGTGCCAGCAGTTACACGGGACTAGCGGGAGGGTACGAGCAGTACTTC.